These T cell receptor beta chains were read from a single sample in a study of blood T cells in healthy people across ages. TCRdb re-analysed the 5' RACE reads in MiXCR, keeping a single row per CDR3 protein. The sample contains 600,000 to 800,000 distinct CDR3 sequences, over 20% of which appear only once. Source material: blood. The receptors were sampled from a man between 65 and 85 years old in good health. The CDR3 runs from the conserved cysteine through the conserved F or W. A D gene is named only where the DNA matches it firmly. Clone size appears in some rows only: once, few, many, or a class for an expanded clone.

V gene	clone size	D gene	J gene	CDR3 DNA	CDR3 protein
TRBV27	few	.	TRBJ2-5	TGTGCCAGCAGTGTTCCGGGGTCAGAGACCCAGTACTTC	CASSVPGSETQYF
TRBV7-6	.	TRBD2	TRBJ2-1	TGTGCCAGCAGCCCTTTAGCGGGAGCTGGTCTCAATGAGCAGTTCTTC	CASSPLAGAGLNEQFF
TRBV4-3	few	.	TRBJ2-1	TGCGCCAGCAGCCAAGATACCGGACTGCCATACAATGAGCAGTTCTTC	CASSQDTGLPYNEQFF
TRBV5-6	.	.	TRBJ1-4	TGTGCCAGCAGCACGAAAACAGATTTTAATGAAAAACTGTTTTTT	CASSTKTDFNEKLFF
TRBV5-1	few	.	TRBJ1-4	TGCGCCAGCAGCACCGGAGGACAGAAAAATGAAAAACTGTTTTTT	CASSTGGQKNEKLFF
TRBV5-4	.	.	TRBJ2-1	TGTGCCAGCAGCCGTTTTGCAAGCTCCTACAATGAGCAGTTCTTC	CASSRFASSYNEQFF
TRBV20-1	many	TRBD2	TRBJ2-3	TGCAGTCCTTCAGGCGGGAGGGGTCATACGCAGTATTTT	CSPSGGRGHTQYF
TRBV25-1	few	.	TRBJ2-2	TGTGCCAGCAGTGGTCCAAGGACGGTGAACACCGGGGAGCTGTTTTTT	CASSGPRTVNTGELFF
TRBV7-9	few	.	TRBJ2-1	TGTGCCAGCACCGAGGGGAATATCCTGGACGGTGAGCAGTTCTTC	CASTEGNILDGEQFF
TRBV18	.	TRBD1	TRBJ2-1	TGTGCCAGCTCACCGGGACAGGGGGTTCTCGAGCAGTTCTTC	CASSPGQGVLEQFF
TRBV20-1	.	TRBD1	TRBJ2-2	TGCAGTGCAGCTTCGGACAGGGATTACGGGGAGCTGTTTTTT	CSAASDRDYGELFF
TRBV7-2	.	.	TRBJ2-7	TGTGCCAGCAGCTTAGCGCAGGGCGTACGATACGAGCAGTACTTC	CASSLAQGVRYEQYF
TRBV6-6	few	TRBD2	TRBJ2-1	TGTGCCAGCAGTTACTCGTTACTAGCGGGAAACGATGAGCAGTTCTTC	CASSYSLLAGNDEQFF
TRBV4-1	few	.	TRBJ2-3	TGCGCCAGCAGCCAAGATTGGACTAGCACAGATACGCAGTATTTT	CASSQDWTSTDTQYF
TRBV20-1	.	TRBD1	TRBJ2-7	TGCAGTGCCCGGGGACAGGGAACCTACGAGCAGTACTTC	CSARGQGTYEQYF
TRBV29-1	.	TRBD2	TRBJ2-1	TGCAGCGTTGGACTAGCGGGAGTCTACAATGAGCAGTTCTTC	CSVGLAGVYNEQFF
TRBV14	few	TRBD1	TRBJ1-2	TGTGCCAGCAGCCCGAAGGGAGTCAGGGGGAATGGCTACACCTTC	CASSPKGVRGNGYTF
TRBV20-1	few	.	TRBJ1-5	TGCAGTGCCTCCAAGGGGGGGAGCAATCAGCCCCAGCATTTT	CSASKGGSNQPQHF
TRBV7-2	many	.	TRBJ2-7	TGTGCCAGCACCCCCCCAGGTTCCTACGAGCAGTACTTC	CASTPPGSYEQYF
TRBV6-1	.	.	TRBJ1-4	TGTGCCAGCAGCACCAGCCGGGGAACTAATGAAAAACTGTTTTTT	CASSTSRGTNEKLFF
TRBV3-1	few	.	TRBJ2-7	TGTGCCAGCAGCCCAGTCCGCTGGCACAGTGGGGTCTACGAGCAGTACTTC	CASSPVRWHSGVYEQYF
TRBV29-1	many	.	TRBJ2-2	TGCAGCGTTCCTAAGACATCCGCAGGGGAGAACACCGGGGAGCTGTTTTTT	CSVPKTSAGENTGELFF
TRBV20-1	many	.	TRBJ1-2	TGCAGTGCTAGAGAGACAGTTAACTATGGCTACACCTTC	CSARETVNYGYTF
TRBV20-1	.	.	TRBJ2-1	TGCAGTGCTAGAGGCGCACCAAGCTCCTACAATGAGCAGTTCTTC	CSARGAPSSYNEQFF
TRBV20-1	few	TRBD2	TRBJ2-7	TGCAGTGCTGGAGGGGTGACGGGAGGCAACGAGCAGTACTTC	CSAGGVTGGNEQYF
TRBV28	few	.	TRBJ2-3	TGTGCCAGCAGTCCGGGTAGCCTTATCCGCGATACGCAGTATTTT	CASSPGSLIRDTQYF
TRBV6-2/TRBV6-3	many	.	TRBJ2-7	TGTGCCAGCAGCGGGTTTACGAGCTCCTACGAGCAGTACTTC	CASSGFTSSYEQYF
TRBV5-5	.	TRBD1	TRBJ2-1	TGTGCCAGCAGCGGACAGGGGTTGCAGTTCTTC	CASSGQGLQFF
TRBV28	many	.	TRBJ2-7	TGTGCCAGCAGTTTTAACGTAGCCGCCTACGAGCAGTACTTC	CASSFNVAAYEQYF
TRBV7-9	few	.	TRBJ1-1	TGTGCCAGCAGCCCGGGGGGGGGATGGAACACTGAAGCTTTCTTT	CASSPGGGWNTEAFF